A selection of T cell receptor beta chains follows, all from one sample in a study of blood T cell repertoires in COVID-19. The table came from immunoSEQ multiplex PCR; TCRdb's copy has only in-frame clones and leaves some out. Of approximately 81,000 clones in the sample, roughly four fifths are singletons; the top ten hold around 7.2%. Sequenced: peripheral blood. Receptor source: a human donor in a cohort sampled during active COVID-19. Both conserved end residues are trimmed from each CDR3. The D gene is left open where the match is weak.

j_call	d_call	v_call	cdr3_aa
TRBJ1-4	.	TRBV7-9	ASSFFAANEKLF
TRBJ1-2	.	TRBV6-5	ASGKGHINYGYT
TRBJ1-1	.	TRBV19	ASSTTTVAVEAF
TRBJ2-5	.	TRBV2	ASSGAGAGETQY
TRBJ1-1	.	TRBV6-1	ASSELGLGEAF
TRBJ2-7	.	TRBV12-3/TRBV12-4	ASSPRSTGWKY
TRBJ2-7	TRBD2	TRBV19	ASSSPGRMATEQY
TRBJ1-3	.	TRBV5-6	ASSLGGGTGNTIY
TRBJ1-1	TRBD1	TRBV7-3	ASSYLGQGATEAF
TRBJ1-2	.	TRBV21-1	ATYDREDYGYT
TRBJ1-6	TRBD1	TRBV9	ASTPGATGGGLSSPLH
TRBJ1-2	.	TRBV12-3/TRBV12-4	ASSYQVAGYT
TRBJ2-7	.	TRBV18	ASSPYVETYEQY
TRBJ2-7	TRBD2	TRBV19	ASAPSGGFSHEQY
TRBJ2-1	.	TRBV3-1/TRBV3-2	ASSQATSPYNEQF
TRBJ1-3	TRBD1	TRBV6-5	ASSYGTGGRNTIY
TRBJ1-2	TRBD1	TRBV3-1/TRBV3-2	ASSHGQGYGYT
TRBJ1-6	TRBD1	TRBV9	ASGERDRRSPLH
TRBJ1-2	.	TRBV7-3	ASSSDGYNGYT
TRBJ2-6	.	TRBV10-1	ASSDGFSGANVLT
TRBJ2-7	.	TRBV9	ASSVGRAGALEEQY
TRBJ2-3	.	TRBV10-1	ASSERLRDTQY
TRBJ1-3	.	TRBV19	ASSTGPAFGGNTIY
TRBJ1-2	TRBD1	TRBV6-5	ASSRETGTGSGYT
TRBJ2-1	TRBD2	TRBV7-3	ASSEGLANNEQF
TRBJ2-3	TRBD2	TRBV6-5	ASSLYSGGPTDTQY
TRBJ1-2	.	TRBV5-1	ASSPDSGQDYGYT
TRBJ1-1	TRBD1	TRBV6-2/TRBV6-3	ASRPTGGPGAF
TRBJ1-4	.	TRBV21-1	ASSRGTGEGNITNEKLF
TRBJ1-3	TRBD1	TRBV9	ASSPGGRSGNTIY
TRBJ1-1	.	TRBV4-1	ASTRQEAQGTEAF
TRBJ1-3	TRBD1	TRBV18	ASSFGQGRNTIY
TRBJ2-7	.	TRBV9	ASSVYPQGRREQY
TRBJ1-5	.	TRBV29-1	SVRDSGSNQPQH
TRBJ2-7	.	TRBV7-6	ASSLGASTYEQY
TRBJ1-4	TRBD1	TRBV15	ATSRDQEDRWPIYAQKLF
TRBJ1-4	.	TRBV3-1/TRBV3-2	ASSQGGVFEKLF
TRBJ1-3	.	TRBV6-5	ASTTGGLGNTIY
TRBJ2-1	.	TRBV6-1	ASREGGLRDNEQF
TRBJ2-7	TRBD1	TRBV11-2	ASSLGDRGDEQY
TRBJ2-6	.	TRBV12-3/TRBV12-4	ASRLSGANVLT
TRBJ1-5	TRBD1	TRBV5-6	ASSYRGQNQPQH
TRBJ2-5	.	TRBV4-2	ASSQAGRGNQETQY
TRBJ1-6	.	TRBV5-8	ASSPSTDSPLH
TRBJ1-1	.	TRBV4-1	ASSQGGGAAEAF
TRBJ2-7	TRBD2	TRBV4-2	ASSQVRLAGGYLYEQY
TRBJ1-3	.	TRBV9	ASSVRGSGNTIY
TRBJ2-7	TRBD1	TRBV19	ASSQRTGGEQY
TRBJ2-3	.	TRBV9	ASSVASTDTQY
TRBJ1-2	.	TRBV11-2	ASSPSNLANYGYT
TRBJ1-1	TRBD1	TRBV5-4	ASSLWTGGDTEAF
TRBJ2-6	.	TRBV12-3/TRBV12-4	ASAGLGANVLT